This is a list of T cell receptor beta chains from one sample in a study of blood T cell repertoires in COVID-19. Method: immunoSEQ multiplex PCR; TCRdb's copy keeps in-frame clones and lacks some. The sample records tens of thousands of clones, roughly 86% being singletons. The sequencing input was peripheral blood. All receptors come from a human donor in a cohort sampled during active COVID-19. Each CDR3 is given with its conserved first and last residue. Fields, in order: J gene, clone size, D gene, V gene, CDR3 protein, CDR3 DNA. D genes are given only for firm matches. The size entry is marked missing in some rows and otherwise reads once, few, many or a size class.

J gene: TRBJ1-4
clone size: .
D gene: TRBD1
V gene: TRBV29-1
CDR3 protein: CSVEVQGAEKLFF
CDR3 DNA: TGCAGCGTTGAGGTCCAGGGGGCGGAAAAACTGTTTTTT

J gene: TRBJ1-4
clone size: .
D gene: TRBD1
V gene: TRBV7-8
CDR3 protein: CASSLARQGAIGKLFF
CDR3 DNA: TGTGCCAGCAGCTTAGCGAGACAGGGGGCGATCGGAAAACTGTTTTTT

J gene: TRBJ1-1
clone size: .
D gene: .
V gene: TRBV9
CDR3 protein: CASSVEAGVDTEAFF
CDR3 DNA: TGTGCCAGCAGCGTAGAGGCAGGGGTGGACACTGAAGCTTTCTTT

J gene: TRBJ2-2
clone size: once
D gene: .
V gene: TRBV5-4
CDR3 protein: CASSLSGSTGELFF
CDR3 DNA: TGTGCCAGCAGCTTGAGCGGTTCGACCGGGGAGCTGTTTTTT

J gene: TRBJ2-4
clone size: .
D gene: TRBD2
V gene: TRBV11-2
CDR3 protein: CASSFWGRGGPKNIQYF
CDR3 DNA: TGTGCCAGCAGCTTCTGGGGTCGGGGGGGACCCAAAAACATTCAGTACTTC

J gene: TRBJ1-3
clone size: .
D gene: TRBD1
V gene: TRBV10-3
CDR3 protein: CAISQTGTSGNTIYF
CDR3 DNA: TGTGCCATCAGTCAGACAGGGACCTCTGGAAACACCATATATTTT

J gene: TRBJ1-2
clone size: few
D gene: .
V gene: TRBV28
CDR3 protein: CASSLYNRWNYGYTF
CDR3 DNA: TGTGCCAGCAGTTTATATAACAGATGGAACTATGGCTACACCTTC

J gene: TRBJ2-3
clone size: .
D gene: TRBD2
V gene: TRBV25-1
CDR3 protein: CASSSSGGITDTQYF
CDR3 DNA: TGTGCCAGCAGTAGTAGCGGGGGAATCACAGATACGCAGTATTTT

J gene: TRBJ2-3
clone size: .
D gene: TRBD2
V gene: TRBV5-1
CDR3 protein: CASSLDRGGAGDTQYF
CDR3 DNA: TGCGCCAGCAGCTTGGATCGCGGGGGGGCCGGAGATACGCAGTATTTT

J gene: TRBJ2-7
clone size: .
D gene: TRBD2
V gene: TRBV18
CDR3 protein: CASSLASNSGTSLNEQYF
CDR3 DNA: TGTGCCAGCTCACTGGCCTCCAATAGCGGGACTAGCTTGAACGAGCAGTACTTC

J gene: TRBJ2-1
clone size: .
D gene: TRBD2
V gene: TRBV7-9
CDR3 protein: CASSFGLAGVSSYNEQFF
CDR3 DNA: TGTGCCAGCAGCTTTGGACTAGCGGGAGTGAGCTCCTACAATGAGCAGTTCTTC

J gene: TRBJ1-1
clone size: few
D gene: .
V gene: TRBV18
CDR3 protein: CASSPHRDAEAFF
CDR3 DNA: TGTGCCAGCTCACCTCACAGGGACGCTGAAGCTTTCTTT

J gene: TRBJ2-3
clone size: .
D gene: .
V gene: TRBV6-6
CDR3 protein: CASSRTGTDTQYF
CDR3 DNA: TGTGCCAGCAGCAGGACTGGCACAGATACGCAGTATTTT

J gene: TRBJ2-7
clone size: once
D gene: TRBD1
V gene: TRBV10-3
CDR3 protein: CATTPQSQGAYEQYF
CDR3 DNA: TGTGCCACCACCCCACAATCACAGGGGGCCTACGAGCAGTACTTC

J gene: TRBJ2-7
clone size: .
D gene: TRBD1
V gene: TRBV18
CDR3 protein: CASSLETGINEQYF
CDR3 DNA: TGTGCCAGCTCACTCGAGACAGGGATCAACGAGCAGTACTTC

J gene: TRBJ2-7
clone size: .
D gene: .
V gene: TRBV5-6
CDR3 protein: CASSFSVQRVVEQYF
CDR3 DNA: TGTGCCAGCAGCTTCTCCGTTCAGAGGGTGGTCGAGCAGTACTTC

J gene: TRBJ2-1
clone size: .
D gene: .
V gene: TRBV6-2/TRBV6-3
CDR3 protein: CASSYFLTTRGRDNEQFF
CDR3 DNA: TGTGCCAGCAGTTACTTTTTGACCACGAGGGGGAGGGACAATGAGCAGTTCTTC

J gene: TRBJ2-7
clone size: .
D gene: .
V gene: TRBV30
CDR3 protein: CAWSVLGSGYEQYF
CDR3 DNA: TGTGCCTGGAGTGTACTCGGGAGTGGTTACGAGCAGTACTTC

J gene: TRBJ2-1
clone size: .
D gene: TRBD1
V gene: TRBV10-3
CDR3 protein: CAISTGGDEQFF
CDR3 DNA: TGTGCCATCAGTACAGGGGGCGATGAGCAGTTCTTC

J gene: TRBJ1-5
clone size: .
D gene: TRBD1
V gene: TRBV5-5
CDR3 protein: CASSLFGRGQGKNQPQHF
CDR3 DNA: TGTGCCAGCAGCTTGTTTGGCAGGGGGCAAGGAAAAAATCAGCCCCAGCATTTT

J gene: TRBJ1-1
clone size: .
D gene: .
V gene: TRBV5-4
CDR3 protein: CASSYTGDLEAFF
CDR3 DNA: TGTGCCAGCAGCTATACCGGGGATCTTGAAGCTTTCTTT

J gene: TRBJ2-1
clone size: .
D gene: TRBD2
V gene: TRBV25-1
CDR3 protein: CASSEWNAGGGEQFF
CDR3 DNA: TGTGCCAGCAGTGAATGGAACGCTGGGGGGGGAGAGCAGTTCTTC

J gene: TRBJ1-1
clone size: .
D gene: TRBD1
V gene: TRBV15
CDR3 protein: CATSSHRGPEREAFF
CDR3 DNA: TGTGCCACCAGCAGCCACAGGGGGCCCGAAAGGGAAGCTTTCTTT

J gene: TRBJ2-1
clone size: .
D gene: TRBD2
V gene: TRBV27
CDR3 protein: CASSLRTSGWNEQFF
CDR3 DNA: TGTGCCAGCAGTTTAAGGACTAGCGGTTGGAATGAGCAGTTCTTC

J gene: TRBJ2-7
clone size: .
D gene: .
V gene: TRBV15
CDR3 protein: CATSRDITYEQYF
CDR3 DNA: TGTGCCACTAGCCGGGACATAACCTACGAGCAGTACTTC

J gene: TRBJ2-3
clone size: .
D gene: TRBD1
V gene: TRBV6-4
CDR3 protein: CATRLSGTGVTDTQYF
CDR3 DNA: TGTGCCACCCGACTTAGTGGGACAGGGGTCACAGATACGCAGTATTTT

J gene: TRBJ2-5
clone size: once
D gene: .
V gene: TRBV6-2/TRBV6-3
CDR3 protein: CASSPNMGPETQYF
CDR3 DNA: TGTGCCAGCAGTCCCAATATGGGCCCGGAGACCCAGTACTTC

J gene: TRBJ2-5
clone size: .
D gene: .
V gene: TRBV11-2
CDR3 protein: CASSLGRGTLVQETQYF
CDR3 DNA: TGTGCCAGCAGCTTAGGCCGCGGGACCCTTGTCCAAGAGACCCAGTACTTC